These 23 T cell receptor beta chains share one sample of origin, sequenced in a study of early T cells in non-severe SARS-CoV-2 infection. TCRdb reprocessed the 5' RACE reads with MiXCR, giving one entry per CDR3 protein. This table holds about 59,000 distinct CDR3 sequences, approximately 13% found once. This specimen consisted of whole blood, obtained at baseline. These receptors all come from an adult who was a healthcare worker with PCR-confirmed SARS-CoV-2 infection or an uninfected control (not recorded which).

This clonotype was picked up a small number of times. The junction does not match germline at one end; this may be a read error. The rearrangement uses TRBV7-3 and TRBJ1-1; D possibly corresponds to TRBD1 (5 bases). CDR1 is SGHTA and CDR2 is FQGTGA in the germline V gene. The CDR3 spans 16 residues. The CDR3 DNA follows: TGTGCAAGCAGCCTTCGACAGTTAACGACGAACACTGAAGCTTTCTTT. Its protein is CASSLRQLTTNTEAFF.

This clonotype was seen a few times. The chain links TRBV7-6 to TRBJ2-1; D may match TRBD1 or TRBD2 (6 bases each). Germline assignment: CDR1 SGHVS and CDR2 FNYEAQ. The CDR3 runs 16 residues. With 7 bases removed from V and 0 bases from J, the gap between germline ends came to 16 bases. The CDR3 loop is CASTLTGASSYNEQFF. The DNA for the CDR3 is TGTGCCAGCACCCTAACGGGGGCCAGCTCCTACAATGAGCAGTTCTTC.

The chain combines TRBV11-2 with TRBJ2-1; 14 positions match TRBD2. This CDR3 spans 16 amino acids. Trimming removed 4 bases from V and 9 bases from J; junction bases left unmatched: 8. Looked up from germline, CDR1 is SGHAT and CDR2 is FQNNGV. DNA of the CDR3: TGTGCCAGCAGCTCGGGGACTAGCGGGAGTCGGGTTGAGCAGTTCTTC. Its protein product is CASSSGTSGSRVEQFF.

This clonotype was counted between two and nine times. The chain employs TRBV5-1 and TRBJ2-3; D not resolved. Trimming removed 0 bases at V and 0 bases at J, with 17 bases between. The germline gives CDR1 SGHRS, CDR2 YFSETQ. The CDR3 length is 18 residues. CDR3 coding DNA: TGCGCCAGCAGCTTGGCCGGAATGTCAGGAACCAGCACAGATACGCAGTATTTT. Translating it yields CASSLAGMSGTSTDTQYF.

Many counts were recorded for this clonotype. This rearrangement joins TRBV24-1 to TRBJ1-1; D is undetermined. CDR3 length: 12 residues. V was pared by 5 bases and J by 0 bases, with 3 bases between. From germline, CDR1 is KGHDR and CDR2 SFDVKD. CDR3 DNA: TGTGCCACCAGTGGTATGAACACTGAAGCTTTCTTT. It encodes CATSGMNTEAFF.

This clonotype has ten or more counts. This chain uses TRBV5-4 with TRBJ2-6, with 12 bases fitting TRBD1. Unmatched junction bases numbered 17, after V lost 4 bases and J lost 0 bases. The V gene's germline CDR1 is SGHNT and CDR2 YYREEE (reference sequence). This CDR3 is 22 amino acids long. The CDR3 sequence: CASSLPGTGGEGILSGANVLTF. CDR3 bases: TGTGCCAGCAGCCTTCCCGGGACAGGGGGCGAAGGTATACTCTCTGGGGCCAACGTCCTGACTTTC.

This clonotype was seen many times. The V and J genes are TRBV11-2 and TRBJ2-3, with TRBD2 identical over 11 bases. Germline loops: CDR1 SGHAT, CDR2 FQNNGV. This CDR3 contains 15 residues. J gave up 6 bases and V 3 bases, and 5 bases lay outside the gene matches. The CDR3 here is CASSFGLAGGDTQYF. CDR3 DNA sequence: TGTGCCAGCAGCTTCGGACTAGCGGGCGGGGATACGCAGTATTTT.

This clonotype appeared a few times. Here the CDR3 DNA reads TGTGCCAGCAGTTTTGGACTAGCGGGGGATGAGCAGTTCTTC. Amino acids: CASSFGLAGDEQFF. The rearrangement uses TRBV6-6 and TRBJ2-1, with TRBD2 matching 13 bases. V shed 4 bases and J 8 bases; nucleotides not matched to a gene: 2. The CDR3 consists of 14 residues. The germline gives CDR1 MNHNY, CDR2 SVGAGI (reference sequence).

The rearrangement uses TRBV6-5 and TRBJ2-2; D is possibly TRBD1 or TRBD2 (6 bases each). CDR1 and CDR2 from the germline V gene are MNHEY and SVGAGI. V gave up 2 bases and J gave up 3 bases, with 10 bases separating them. CDR3 length: 15 amino acids. The CDR3 is CASSYDRRDTGELFF. The DNA for the CDR3 is TGTGCCAGCAGTTACGACAGGAGGGACACCGGGGAGCTGTTTTTT.

This clonotype was detected many times. The V and J genes are TRBV12-3 or TRBV12-4 and TRBJ2-3; no firm D call. V shed 3 bases and J shed 6 bases, with 13 bases lying between them. This CDR3 is built from 14 residues. The CDR3 DNA reads as TGTGCCAGCAGTTTCGGACGCCTGGGGGATACGCAGTATTTT. Protein sequence: CASSFGRLGDTQYF.

This clonotype was counted ten times or more. The chain carries TRBV11-2 and TRBJ2-1; 8 bases agree with TRBD1. V was clipped by 5 bases and J by 9 bases; unmatched bases: 6. This CDR3 has 13 residues. Germline values: CDR1 SGHAT, CDR2 FQNNGV. CDR3 residues: CASSPSGGSEQFF. DNA for the CDR3: TGTGCCAGCAGCCCGTCAGGGGGCAGTGAGCAGTTCTTC.

Only a few counts were recorded for this clonotype. The rearrangement joins TRBV5-5 to TRBJ2-1; 8 bases are a match to TRBD1. The germline gives CDR1 SGHKS, CDR2 YYEKEE (reference sequence). Trimming removed 0 bases from V and 4 bases from J; junction bases left unmatched: 9. The CDR3 spans 17 residues. As DNA, the CDR3 is TGTGCCAGCAGCTTGGACCCAGGGGGCGGAATATACAATGAGCAGTTCTTC. This sequence encodes CASSLDPGGGIYNEQFF.

The chain carries TRBV23-1 and TRBJ2-1; 7 bases align to TRBD1. TRBV23-1 counts as an open reading frame of uncertain function. The trim removed 5 bases at V and 5 bases at J, leaving 12 bases unmatched. The CDR3 has 16 residues. CDR3 coding DNA: TGCGCCAGCAGTATCTTTCGGGACAGAAAACACAATGAGCAGTTCTTC. Translated, it gives CASSIFRDRKHNEQFF.

V gene TRBV29-1 combines with J gene TRBJ2-7; D unresolved. The CDR3 is 11 residues long. CDR1 and CDR2 (germline): SQVTM, ANQGSEA. The V end lost 3 bases, the J end lost 7 bases, and 10 bases lay between the germline ends. CDR3 sequence reads: CSVEAAREQYF. In DNA form, the CDR3 reads TGCAGCGTTGAGGCAGCTCGGGAGCAGTACTTC.

The genes are TRBV6-1 and TRBJ1-5; a weak D match, TRBD1 (6 bases). The length of the CDR3 is 13 residues. Germline V gene sequence: CDR1 MNHNS, CDR2 SASEGT. V was trimmed by 7 bases and J by 4 bases, leaving 11 bases between them. This CDR3 reads CASNPGANQPQHF. The CDR3 DNA is TGTGCCAGCAACCCAGGGGCGAATCAGCCCCAGCATTTT.

This clonotype was seen only a few times. The V call is TRBV7-2, the J call TRBJ2-1; D gene ambiguous. The CDR3 totals 15 residues. Trimming stripped 3 bases from V and 0 bases from J, with 9 bases between. In germline, CDR1 is SGHTA, CDR2 FQGNSA. The CDR3 DNA reads as TGTGCCAGCAGCTTCCGCCAGAGCTCCTACAATGAGCAGTTCTTC. Protein: CASSFRQSSYNEQFF.

There are a few counts of this clonotype. The chain is built from TRBV6-1 and TRBJ2-1; D call uncertain. The CDR3 covers 15 residues. Deletions cut 7 bases from V and 2 bases from J, with 15 bases between. The germline gives CDR1 MNHNS, CDR2 SASEGT. The CDR3 DNA is TGTGCCAGCATGCCCGTGGCGGTCACCTACAATGAGCAGTTCTTC. Protein product: CASMPVAVTYNEQFF.

There are a few counts of this clonotype. The chain joins TRBV19 to TRBJ2-1; D not resolved. The CDR3 contains 14 residues. Germline V gene sequence: CDR1 LNHDA, CDR2 SQIVND (reference sequence). V was cut by 6 bases and J by 1 base, with 10 bases left in between. Here the CDR3 reads CASRSSGSYNEQFF. The CDR3 region has the DNA TGTGCCAGTAGGTCGTCAGGATCCTACAATGAGCAGTTCTTC.

A single count supports this clonotype. A read error is possible here, since a much larger clone lies one base away. The gene calls are TRBV28 and TRBJ1-2; D unresolved. The V and J ends lost 2 bases and 12 bases respectively, with 13 bases between them. The CDR3 contains 12 residues. Germline V lookup: CDR1 MDHEN, CDR2 SYDVKM. CDR3 nucleotide sequence: TGTGCCAGCAGTTTAAACCTCTACGGCCACACCTTC. Amino acid sequence: CASSLNLYGHTF.

The CDR3 is CSVEGGRGPKNIQYF. The DNA for the CDR3 is TGCAGCGTTGAGGGGGGCAGGGGGCCCAAAAACATTCAGTACTTC. The genes are TRBV29-1 and TRBJ2-4, with 8 bases aligning to TRBD1. The CDR3 consists of 15 residues. Germline loops: CDR1 SQVTM, CDR2 ANQGSEA. With V trimmed by 3 bases and J by 2 bases, 6 bases remained unmatched.

The gene calls are TRBV7-9 and TRBJ2-7; TRBD2 agrees at 10 bases. Germline CDR1 and CDR2: SEHNR and FQNEAQ (reference sequence). This CDR3 spans 15 amino acids. J lost 2 bases, V lost 5 bases, and 6 bases had no gene match. The CDR3 nucleotides are TGTGCCAGCAGCCCCGATAGCGGGAGGACCTACGAGCAGTACTTC. Its translation: CASSPDSGRTYEQYF.

In this sample, this clonotype turned up a few times. This chain uses TRBV6-5 with TRBJ1-1, with D perhaps TRBD1 (6 bases). The CDR3 length is 15 residues. Germline CDR1 MNHEY, CDR2 SVGAGI. V lost 6 bases, J lost 0 bases, and 14 bases lay in between. As DNA, the CDR3 is TGTGCCAGCAGCAATCTCAGGGGTATGAACACTGAAGCTTTCTTT. Translated, it gives CASSNLRGMNTEAFF.

The V gene is TRBV6-5, the J gene TRBJ1-2; 8 bases map to TRBD1. The CDR3 is 13 residues long. After removal of 5 bases from V and 8 bases from J, the junction contained 7 bases not matched to a gene. Germline CDR1 and CDR2: MNHEY and SVGAGI. CDR3 protein: CASSQGAREGYTF. CDR3 DNA sequence: TGTGCCAGCAGTCAGGGGGCGCGGGAGGGCTACACCTTC.